The rows below give T cell receptor beta chains drawn from one sample of a study of T cell therapy after organ transplantation. The antigens for these receptors are not known. Here immunoSEQ multiplex PCR was the method, and the copy in TCRdb shows in-frame clones only, minus some. In the table there are around 20,000 clones, 80% to 85% of which are singletons. The source was CD8+ T cells from blood, collected after autologous CMV-specific T cell therapy. The receptor set was obtained from a human patient who had received a solid organ transplant and had CMV disease. Some T cells may arise from the graft donor. Each CDR3 is given with its conserved first and last residue. The D gene is left open where the match is weak. Only some rows state a clone size, as once, few, many or a class for expanded clones.

J: TRBJ1-5; D: -; V: TRBV15; size: -; DNA: TGTGCCACCACTGACTCTAGGCATCAGCCCCAGCATTTT; CDR3: CATTDSRHQPQHF
J: TRBJ2-2; D: TRBD2; V: TRBV7-2; size: -; DNA: TGTGCCAGCAGCGGTCGTAGCGGGGGGTCGAACACCGGGGAGCTGTTTTTT; CDR3: CASSGRSGGSNTGELFF
J: TRBJ2-1; D: -; V: TRBV29-1; size: -; DNA: TGCAGCGTTGAGCAGACAGTTACCGGGTACAATGAGCAGTTCTTC; CDR3: CSVEQTVTGYNEQFF
J: TRBJ2-2; D: -; V: TRBV7-9; size: -; DNA: TGTGCCAGCACTCGGACAGACAACACCGGGGAGCTGTTTTTT; CDR3: CASTRTDNTGELFF
J: TRBJ2-3; D: -; V: TRBV6-4; size: -; DNA: TGTGCCAGCAGCCCTGGGGGGGGCGAGGCAGATACGCAGTATTTT; CDR3: CASSPGGGEADTQYF
J: TRBJ2-7; D: TRBD1; V: TRBV12-5; size: once; DNA: TGTGCTAGTGGTACCTCTACCGACAGGGGGCGCATGTACGAGCAGTACTTC; CDR3: CASGTSTDRGRMYEQYF
J: TRBJ2-1; D: -; V: TRBV14; size: -; DNA: TGTGCCAGCAGCCAAGGGCCGTGGGCCGCCAATGAGCAGTTCTTC; CDR3: CASSQGPWAANEQFF
J: TRBJ2-7; D: TRBD1; V: TRBV19; size: -; DNA: TGTGCCAGTAAGACGTCCGGACAGGGTAACTACGAGCAGTACTTC; CDR3: CASKTSGQGNYEQYF
J: TRBJ2-1; D: TRBD2; V: TRBV5-1; size: -; DNA: TGCGCCAGCAGCCACCTAGCGGGAGAGGGAAGCAATGAGCAGTTCTTC; CDR3: CASSHLAGEGSNEQFF
J: TRBJ2-5; D: -; V: TRBV28; size: -; DNA: TGTGCCAGCAGAACCGGGCCCGAAGAGACCCAGTACTTC; CDR3: CASRTGPEETQYF
J: TRBJ2-1; D: -; V: TRBV19; size: -; DNA: TGTGCCAGTAGTTACGGCTCGGTGCAGTTCTTC; CDR3: CASSYGSVQFF
J: TRBJ2-1; D: -; V: TRBV4-2; size: once; DNA: TGTGCCAGCAGCCAAGGAGGGCGGGGGCAGCGGTATGAGCAGTTCTTC; CDR3: CASSQGGRGQRYEQFF
J: TRBJ2-5; D: -; V: TRBV11-2; size: -; DNA: TGTGCCAGCAGCTTAGCTCCTTTGCGATGGGAGACCCAGTACTTC; CDR3: CASSLAPLRWETQYF
J: TRBJ1-1; D: -; V: TRBV29-1; size: -; DNA: TGCAGCGTCGCCGGGACGGAGGGATGCGCTTTCTTT; CDR3: CSVAGTEGCAFF
J: TRBJ1-5; D: -; V: TRBV7-6; size: -; DNA: TGTGCCAGCAGCTTAGAGTCGGGGGGGTTTCAGCCCCAGCATTTT; CDR3: CASSLESGGFQPQHF
J: TRBJ1-5; D: -; V: TRBV2; size: -; DNA: TGTGCCAGCAGTGAGACGATCAATAGCAATCAGCCCCAGCATTTT; CDR3: CASSETINSNQPQHF
J: TRBJ2-2; D: -; V: TRBV5-4; size: -; DNA: TGTGCCAGCAGCTTGTGGGCAAACACCGGGGAGCTGTTTTTT; CDR3: CASSLWANTGELFF
J: TRBJ2-7; D: -; V: TRBV4-2; size: once; DNA: TGTGCCAGCAGCCAAGATATCTCAGGCTACGAGCAGTACTTC; CDR3: CASSQDISGYEQYF
J: TRBJ1-5; D: -; V: TRBV2; size: -; DNA: TGTGCCAGCAGTGTAGGCAATCAGCCCCAGCATTTT; CDR3: CASSVGNQPQHF
J: TRBJ2-7; D: TRBD2; V: TRBV13; size: few; DNA: TGTGCCAGCAGCTTAGGCCTTGCGGGAGAGACCTACGAGCAGTACTTC; CDR3: CASSLGLAGETYEQYF
J: TRBJ2-7; D: -; V: TRBV7-9; size: -; DNA: TGTGCCAGCAGCTCTCTCTACGAGCAGTACTTC; CDR3: CASSSLYEQYF
J: TRBJ1-1; D: TRBD1; V: TRBV19; size: -; DNA: TGTGCCAGTAGTTACCGGACAGGGGGCGTGACTGAAGCTTTCTTT; CDR3: CASSYRTGGVTEAFF
J: TRBJ2-7; D: TRBD2; V: TRBV4-3; size: -; DNA: TGCGCCAGCAGCCAAGCCCCCCCGACTAGCGGGGGGTTCTCCGAGCAGTACTTC; CDR3: CASSQAPPTSGGFSEQYF
J: TRBJ2-1; D: -; V: TRBV7-6; size: -; DNA: TGTGCCAGCAGCTCTCTGAATGAGCAGTTCTTC; CDR3: CASSSLNEQFF
J: TRBJ2-7; D: -; V: TRBV19; size: -; DNA: TGTGCCAGTAGTATCGCCGCCAGGGGCTACGAGCAGTACTTC; CDR3: CASSIAARGYEQYF
J: TRBJ1-6; D: TRBD1; V: TRBV28; size: few; DNA: TGTGCCAGCAGTTTATGGGACAGGGGATTTTCACCCCTCCACTTT; CDR3: CASSLWDRGFSPLHF
J: TRBJ2-1; D: -; V: TRBV28; size: -; DNA: TGTGCCAGCATCTCCCCAAGAAAATACAATGAGCAGTTCTTC; CDR3: CASISPRKYNEQFF
J: TRBJ2-4; D: TRBD1; V: TRBV4-1; size: -; DNA: TGCGCCAGCAGCCCATTGGGGACAGGGGGTCAGGACATTCAGTACTTC; CDR3: CASSPLGTGGQDIQYF
J: TRBJ2-7; D: TRBD2; V: TRBV4-2; size: -; DNA: TGTGCCAGCAGCCCGCCTAGCGGGAGATCTGGCGAGCAGTACTTC; CDR3: CASSPPSGRSGEQYF
J: TRBJ2-7; D: TRBD2; V: TRBV7-9; size: -; DNA: TGTGCCAGCAGCGCACCGGGACTAGTTTTCGAGCAGTACTTC; CDR3: CASSAPGLVFEQYF
J: TRBJ1-1; D: -; V: TRBV11-2; size: few; DNA: TGTGCCAGCAGCTTAGTATCATGGACTGAAGCTTTCTTT; CDR3: CASSLVSWTEAFF
J: TRBJ1-1; D: -; V: TRBV9; size: once; DNA: TGTGCCAGCAGCGCAGGGAAGACGGGAGCTGAAGCTTTCTTT; CDR3: CASSAGKTGAEAFF
J: TRBJ1-1; D: -; V: TRBV7-2; size: -; DNA: TGTGCCAGCAGCTTAGCCCGGAACACTGAAGCTTTCTTT; CDR3: CASSLARNTEAFF
J: TRBJ2-7; D: -; V: TRBV11-2; size: -; DNA: TGTGCCACGAGGATTCCAGGGCGGAAAAATTACGAGCAGTACTTC; CDR3: CATRIPGRKNYEQYF
J: TRBJ2-3; D: -; V: TRBV5-5; size: -; DNA: TGTGCCAGCAGCTTTGGACGCACAGATACGCAGTATTTT; CDR3: CASSFGRTDTQYF
J: TRBJ2-7; D: TRBD2; V: TRBV6-6; size: -; DNA: TGTGCCAGCAGTTTTGGCGGGAGCTACGAGCAGTACTTC; CDR3: CASSFGGSYEQYF
J: TRBJ2-1; D: TRBD2; V: TRBV10-3; size: -; DNA: TGTGCCATCAGTGGACAGTCTGGCGGGAGTTACTACAATGAGCAGTTCTTC; CDR3: CAISGQSGGSYYNEQFF
J: TRBJ2-1; D: TRBD2; V: TRBV7-3; size: -; DNA: TGTGCCAGCAGCCCGCAAACCACTAGCGCCGATGAGCAGTTCTTC; CDR3: CASSPQTTSADEQFF
J: TRBJ2-2; D: TRBD2; V: TRBV9; size: -; DNA: TGTGCCAGCAGCAGGACTAGCGGGAGAGTGAACACCGGGGAGCTGTTTTTT; CDR3: CASSRTSGRVNTGELFF
J: TRBJ2-2; D: TRBD2; V: TRBV27; size: -; DNA: TGTGCCAGCAGTTTATCGCCTAGCGGGAGTACCGGGGAGCTGTTTTTT; CDR3: CASSLSPSGSTGELFF
J: TRBJ2-7; D: -; V: TRBV2; size: -; DNA: TGTGCCAGCAGTGATGCAGGGGAGACCTACGAGCAGTACTTC; CDR3: CASSDAGETYEQYF